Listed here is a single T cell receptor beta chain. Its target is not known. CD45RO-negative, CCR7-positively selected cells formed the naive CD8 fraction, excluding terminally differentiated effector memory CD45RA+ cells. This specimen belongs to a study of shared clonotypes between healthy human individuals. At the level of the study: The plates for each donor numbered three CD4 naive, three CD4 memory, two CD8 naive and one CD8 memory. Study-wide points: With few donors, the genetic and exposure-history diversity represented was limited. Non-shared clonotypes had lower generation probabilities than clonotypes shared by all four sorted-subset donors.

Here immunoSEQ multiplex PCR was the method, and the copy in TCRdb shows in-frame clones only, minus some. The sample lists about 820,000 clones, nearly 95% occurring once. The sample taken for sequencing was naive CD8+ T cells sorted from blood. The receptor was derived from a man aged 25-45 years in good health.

DNA of the CDR3: TGTGCCAGCAGTCCGGGACCGGACGGGGATACGCAGTATTTT. This codes for CASSPGPDGDTQYF. The V and J genes are TRBV28 and TRBJ2-3; D may be TRBD1 or TRBD2 (5 bases each). The CDR3 loop spans 14 amino acids. Germline-derived CDR1 and CDR2 are MDHEN and SYDVKM. V gave up 5 bases and J gave up 6 bases, with 15 bases separating them.